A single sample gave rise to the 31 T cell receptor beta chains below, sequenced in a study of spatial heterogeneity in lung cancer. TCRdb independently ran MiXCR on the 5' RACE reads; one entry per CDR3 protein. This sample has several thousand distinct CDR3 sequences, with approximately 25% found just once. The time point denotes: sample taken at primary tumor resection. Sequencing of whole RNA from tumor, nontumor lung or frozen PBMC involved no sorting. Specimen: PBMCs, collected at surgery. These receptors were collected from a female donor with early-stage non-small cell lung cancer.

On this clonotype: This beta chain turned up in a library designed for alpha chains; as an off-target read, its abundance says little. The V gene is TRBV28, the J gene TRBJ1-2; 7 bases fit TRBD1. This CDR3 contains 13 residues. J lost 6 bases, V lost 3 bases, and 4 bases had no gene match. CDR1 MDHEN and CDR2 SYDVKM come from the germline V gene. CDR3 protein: CASSFADRDGYTF. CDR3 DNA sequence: TGTGCCAGCAGTTTTGCCGACAGGGATGGCTACACCTTC.

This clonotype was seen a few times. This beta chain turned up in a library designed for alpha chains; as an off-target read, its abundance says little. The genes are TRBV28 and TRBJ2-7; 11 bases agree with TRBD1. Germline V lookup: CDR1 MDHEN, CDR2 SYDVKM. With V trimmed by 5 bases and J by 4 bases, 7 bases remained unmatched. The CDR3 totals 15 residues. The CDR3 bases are TGTGCCAGCAGTCCTCCGGGACAGGGGGGGTACGAGCAGTACTTC. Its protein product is CASSPPGQGGYEQYF.

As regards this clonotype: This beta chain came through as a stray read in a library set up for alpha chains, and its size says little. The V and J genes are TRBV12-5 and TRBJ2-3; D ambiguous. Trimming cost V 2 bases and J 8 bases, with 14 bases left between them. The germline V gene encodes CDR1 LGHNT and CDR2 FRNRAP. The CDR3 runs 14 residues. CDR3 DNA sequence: TGTGCTAGTGGTTTGTCCGAGGTTCGCGGTACGCAGTATTTT. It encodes CASGLSEVRGTQYF. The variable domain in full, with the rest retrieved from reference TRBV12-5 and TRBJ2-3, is DARVTQTPRHKVTEMGQEVTMRCQPILGHNTVFWYRQTMMQGLELLAYFRNRAPLDDSGMPKDRFSAEMPDATLATLKIQPSEPRDSAVYFCASGLSEVRGTQYFGPGTRLTVL.

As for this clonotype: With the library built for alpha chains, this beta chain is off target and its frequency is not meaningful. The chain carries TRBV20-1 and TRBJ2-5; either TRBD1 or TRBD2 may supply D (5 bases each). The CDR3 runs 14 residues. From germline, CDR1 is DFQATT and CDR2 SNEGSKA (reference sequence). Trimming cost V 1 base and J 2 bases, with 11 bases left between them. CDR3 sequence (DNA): TGCAGTGCTAGAGTATCGGGGCTACAAGAGACCCAGTACTTC. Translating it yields CSARVSGLQETQYF.

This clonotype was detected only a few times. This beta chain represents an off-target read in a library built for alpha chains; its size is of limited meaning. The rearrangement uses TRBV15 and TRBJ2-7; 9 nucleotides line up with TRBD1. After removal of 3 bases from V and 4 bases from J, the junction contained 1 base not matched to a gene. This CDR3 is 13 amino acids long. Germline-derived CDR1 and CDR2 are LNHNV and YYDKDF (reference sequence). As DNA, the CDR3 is TGTGCCACCAGCAGCGGACAGGGGTACGAGCAGTACTTC. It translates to CATSSGQGYEQYF.

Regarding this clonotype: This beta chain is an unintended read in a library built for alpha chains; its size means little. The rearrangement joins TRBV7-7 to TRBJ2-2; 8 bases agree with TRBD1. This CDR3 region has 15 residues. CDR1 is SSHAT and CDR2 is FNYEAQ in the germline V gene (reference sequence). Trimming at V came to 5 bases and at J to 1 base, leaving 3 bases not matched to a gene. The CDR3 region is CASSTGGLNTGELFF. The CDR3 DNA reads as TGTGCCAGCAGCACAGGGGGATTGAACACCGGGGAGCTGTTTTTT. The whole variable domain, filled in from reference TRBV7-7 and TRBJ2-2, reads GAGVSQSPRYKVTKRGQDVTLRCDPISSHATLYWYQQALGQGPEFLTYFNYEAQPDKSGLPSDRFSAERPEGSISTLTIQRTEQRDSAMYRCASSTGGLNTGELFFGEGSRLTVL.

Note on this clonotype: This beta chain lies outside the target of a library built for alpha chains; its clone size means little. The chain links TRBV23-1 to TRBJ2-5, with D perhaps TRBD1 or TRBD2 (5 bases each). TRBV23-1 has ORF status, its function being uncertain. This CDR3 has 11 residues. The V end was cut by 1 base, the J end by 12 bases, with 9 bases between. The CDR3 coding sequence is TGCGCCAGCAGTCAATGGGGGTGGAAGTACTTC. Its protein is CASSQWGWKYF.

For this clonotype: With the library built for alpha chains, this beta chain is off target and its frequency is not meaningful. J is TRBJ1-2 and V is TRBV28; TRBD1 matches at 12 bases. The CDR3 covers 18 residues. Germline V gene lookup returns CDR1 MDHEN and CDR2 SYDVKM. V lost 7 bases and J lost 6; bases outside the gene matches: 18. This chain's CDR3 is CASTSSGTGGGRFHGYTF. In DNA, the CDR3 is TGTGCCAGCACCTCCTCGGGGACAGGGGGCGGGAGATTCCATGGCTACACCTTC.

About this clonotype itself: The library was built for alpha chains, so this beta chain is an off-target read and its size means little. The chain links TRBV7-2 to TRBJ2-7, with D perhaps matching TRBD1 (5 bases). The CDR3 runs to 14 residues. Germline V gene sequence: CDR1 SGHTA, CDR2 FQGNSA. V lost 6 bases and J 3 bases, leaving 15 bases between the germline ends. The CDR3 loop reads CASRDSNRIYEQYF. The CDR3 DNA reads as TGTGCCAGCAGGGATTCTAACAGGATCTACGAGCAGTACTTC.

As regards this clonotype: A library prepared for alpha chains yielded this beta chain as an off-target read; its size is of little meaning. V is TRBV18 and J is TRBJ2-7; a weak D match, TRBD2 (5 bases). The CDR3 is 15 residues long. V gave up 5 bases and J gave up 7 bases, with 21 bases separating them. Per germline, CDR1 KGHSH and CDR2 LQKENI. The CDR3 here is CASSSRTGPTGEQYF. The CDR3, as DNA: TGTGCCAGCTCATCTCGGACGGGCCCAACGGGAGAGCAGTACTTC.

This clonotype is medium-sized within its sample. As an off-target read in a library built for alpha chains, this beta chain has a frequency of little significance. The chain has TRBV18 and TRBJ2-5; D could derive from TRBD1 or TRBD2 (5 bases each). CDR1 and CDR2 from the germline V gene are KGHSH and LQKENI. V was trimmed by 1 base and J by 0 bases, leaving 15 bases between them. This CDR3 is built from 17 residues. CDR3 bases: TGTGCCAGCTCACCACTGTACCGGGACGGGTACCAAGAGACCCAGTACTTC. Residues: CASSPLYRDGYQETQYF.

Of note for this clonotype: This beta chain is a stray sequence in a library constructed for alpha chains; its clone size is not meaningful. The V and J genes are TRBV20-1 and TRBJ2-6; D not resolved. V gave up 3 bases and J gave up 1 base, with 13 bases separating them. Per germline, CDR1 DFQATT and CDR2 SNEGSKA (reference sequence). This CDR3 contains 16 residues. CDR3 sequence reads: CSASRVGASGANVLTF. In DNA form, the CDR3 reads TGCAGTGCTAGTCGCGTGGGCGCTTCTGGGGCCAACGTCCTGACTTTC.

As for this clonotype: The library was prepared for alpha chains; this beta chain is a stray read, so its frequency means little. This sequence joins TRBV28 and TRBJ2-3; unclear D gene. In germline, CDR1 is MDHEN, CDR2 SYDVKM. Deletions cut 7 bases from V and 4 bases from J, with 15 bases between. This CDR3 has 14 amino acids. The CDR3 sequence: CASKSQVRADTQYF. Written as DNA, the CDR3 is TGTGCCAGCAAATCCCAAGTTCGGGCAGATACGCAGTATTTT.

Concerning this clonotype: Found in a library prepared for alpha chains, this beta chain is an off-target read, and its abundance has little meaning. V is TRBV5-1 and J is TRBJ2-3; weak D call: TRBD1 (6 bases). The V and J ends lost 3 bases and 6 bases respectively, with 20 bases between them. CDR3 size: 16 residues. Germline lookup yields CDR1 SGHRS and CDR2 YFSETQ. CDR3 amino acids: CASSSTGNTYADTQYF. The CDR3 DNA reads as TGCGCCAGCAGCTCCACAGGGAATACCTATGCCGATACGCAGTATTTT. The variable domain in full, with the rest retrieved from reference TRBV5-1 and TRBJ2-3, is KAGVTQTPRYLIKTRGQQVTLSCSPISGHRSVSWYQQTPGQGLQFLFEYFSETQRNKGNFPGRFSGRQFSNSRSEMNVSTLELGDSALYLCASSSTGNTYADTQYFGPGTRLTVL.

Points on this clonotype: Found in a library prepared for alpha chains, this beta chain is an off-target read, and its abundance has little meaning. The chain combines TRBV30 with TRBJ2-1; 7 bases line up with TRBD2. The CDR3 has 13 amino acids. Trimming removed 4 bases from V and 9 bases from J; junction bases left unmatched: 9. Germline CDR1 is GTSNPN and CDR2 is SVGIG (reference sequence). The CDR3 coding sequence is TGTGCCTGGACCTTGGACGCGGGGGTTGAGCAGTTCTTC. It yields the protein CAWTLDAGVEQFF.

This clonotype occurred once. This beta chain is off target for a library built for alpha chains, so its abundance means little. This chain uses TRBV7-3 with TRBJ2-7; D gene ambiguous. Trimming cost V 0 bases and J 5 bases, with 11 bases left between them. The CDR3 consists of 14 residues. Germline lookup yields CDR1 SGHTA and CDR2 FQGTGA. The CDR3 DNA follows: TGTGCCAGCAGCTTAACTGGTGTGGACCACGAGCAGTACTTC. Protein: CASSLTGVDHEQYF.

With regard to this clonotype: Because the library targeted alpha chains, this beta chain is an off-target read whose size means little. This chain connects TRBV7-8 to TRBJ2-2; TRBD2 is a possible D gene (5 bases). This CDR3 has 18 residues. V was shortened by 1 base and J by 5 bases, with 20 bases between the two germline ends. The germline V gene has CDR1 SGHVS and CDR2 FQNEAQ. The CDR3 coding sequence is TGTGCCAGCAGCTTAGGCCGCCGAGGGAGTCGGGAAACCGGGGAGCTGTTTTTT. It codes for CASSLGRRGSRETGELFF.

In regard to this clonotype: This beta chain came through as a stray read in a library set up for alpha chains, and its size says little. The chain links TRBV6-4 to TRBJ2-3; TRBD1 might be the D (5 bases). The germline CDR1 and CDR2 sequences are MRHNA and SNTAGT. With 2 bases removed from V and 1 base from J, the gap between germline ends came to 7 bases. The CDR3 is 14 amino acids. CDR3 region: CASSDGAGTDTQYF. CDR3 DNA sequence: TGTGCCAGCAGTGACGGGGCAGGCACAGATACGCAGTATTTT.

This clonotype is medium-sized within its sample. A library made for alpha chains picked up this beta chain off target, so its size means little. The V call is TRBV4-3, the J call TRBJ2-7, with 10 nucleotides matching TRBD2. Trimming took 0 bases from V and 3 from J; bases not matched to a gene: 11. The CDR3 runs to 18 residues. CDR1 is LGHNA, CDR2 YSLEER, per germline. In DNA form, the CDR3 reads TGCGCCAGCAGCCAAGACCAAATAACTAGCGGGGAGGACTACGAGCAGTACTTC. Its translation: CASSQDQITSGEDYEQYF.

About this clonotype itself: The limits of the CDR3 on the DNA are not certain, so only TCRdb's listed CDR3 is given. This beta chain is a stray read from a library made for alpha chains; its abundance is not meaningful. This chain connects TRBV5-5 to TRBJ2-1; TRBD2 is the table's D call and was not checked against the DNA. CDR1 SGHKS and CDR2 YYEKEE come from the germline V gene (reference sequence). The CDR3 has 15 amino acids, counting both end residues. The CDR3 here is CASSLFAGGNNEQSF.

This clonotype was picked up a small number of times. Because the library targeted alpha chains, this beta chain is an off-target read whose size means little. CDR3 amino acids: CASSYSGTANTGELFF. The CDR3 DNA follows: TGTGCCAGCAGTTACTCCGGGACGGCGAACACCGGGGAGCTGTTTTTT. The gene calls are TRBV6-2 or TRBV6-3 and TRBJ2-2; D possibly matches TRBD1 or TRBD2 (5 bases each). CDR1 is MNHEY, CDR2 SVGEGT, per germline. V was clipped by 0 bases and J by 0 bases, with 8 bases between them. CDR3 length: 16 amino acids.

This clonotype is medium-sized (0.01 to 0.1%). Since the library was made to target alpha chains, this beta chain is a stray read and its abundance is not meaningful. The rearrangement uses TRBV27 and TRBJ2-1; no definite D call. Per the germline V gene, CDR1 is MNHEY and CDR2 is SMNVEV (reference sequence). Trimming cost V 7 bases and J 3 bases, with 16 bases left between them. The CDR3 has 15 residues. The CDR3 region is CASTLRQTGYNEQFF. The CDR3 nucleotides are TGTGCCAGCACCCTCCGGCAGACGGGCTACAATGAGCAGTTCTTC.

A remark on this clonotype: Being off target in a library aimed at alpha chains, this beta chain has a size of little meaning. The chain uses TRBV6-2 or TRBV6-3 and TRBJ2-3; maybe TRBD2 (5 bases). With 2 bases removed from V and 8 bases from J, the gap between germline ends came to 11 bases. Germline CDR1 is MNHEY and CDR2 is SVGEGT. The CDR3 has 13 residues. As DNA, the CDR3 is TGTGCCAGCAGTTACCTGGGAGATTCTACGCAGTATTTT. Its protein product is CASSYLGDSTQYF.

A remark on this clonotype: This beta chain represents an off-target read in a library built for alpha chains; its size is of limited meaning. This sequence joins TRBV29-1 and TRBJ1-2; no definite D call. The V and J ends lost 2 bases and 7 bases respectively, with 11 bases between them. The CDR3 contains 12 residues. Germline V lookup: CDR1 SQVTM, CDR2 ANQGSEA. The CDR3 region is CSVELGIGGYTF. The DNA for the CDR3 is TGCAGCGTTGAATTGGGAATTGGTGGCTACACCTTC.

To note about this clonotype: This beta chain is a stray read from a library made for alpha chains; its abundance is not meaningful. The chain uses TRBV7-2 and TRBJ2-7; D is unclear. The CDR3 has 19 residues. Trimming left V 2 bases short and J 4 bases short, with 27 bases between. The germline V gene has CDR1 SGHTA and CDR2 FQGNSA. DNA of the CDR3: TGTGCCAGCAGCTTACTGGGCAGTTCTCTGCCACCGCTCCCGTACGAGCAGTACTTC. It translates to CASSLLGSSLPPLPYEQYF. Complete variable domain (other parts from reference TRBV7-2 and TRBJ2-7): GAGVSQSPSNKVTEKGKDVELRCDPISGHTALYWYRQSLGQGLEFLIYFQGNSAPDKSGLPSDRFSAERTGGSVSTLTIQRTQQEDSAVYLCASSLLGSSLPPLPYEQYFGPGTRLTVT.

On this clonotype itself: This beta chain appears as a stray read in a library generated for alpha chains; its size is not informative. The CDR3 sequence is CASRRLAGGVNEQFF. CDR3 nucleotides: TGTGCCAGCAGGCGACTAGCGGGAGGTGTCAATGAGCAGTTCTTC. The V and J genes are TRBV27 and TRBJ2-1; TRBD2 aligns across 13 bases. Germline V gives CDR1 MNHEY, CDR2 SMNVEV (reference sequence). After removal of 6 bases from V and 6 bases from J, the junction contained 5 bases not matched to a gene. The CDR3 loop spans 15 amino acids.

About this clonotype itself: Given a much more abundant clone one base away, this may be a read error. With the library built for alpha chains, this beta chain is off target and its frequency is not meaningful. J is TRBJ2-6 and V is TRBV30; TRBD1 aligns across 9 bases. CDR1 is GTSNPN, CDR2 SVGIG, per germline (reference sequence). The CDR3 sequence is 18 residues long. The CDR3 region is CAWSGPGTGYSGANDLTF. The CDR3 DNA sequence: TGTGCCTGGAGTGGGCCCGGGACAGGGTACTCTGGGGCCAACGACCTGACTTTC.

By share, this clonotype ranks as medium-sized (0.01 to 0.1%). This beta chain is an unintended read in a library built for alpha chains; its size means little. CDR3 DNA: TGTGCCAGCGGGGGCGGGACGGCAAGGGAGCTGTTTTTT. The encoded protein is CASGGGTARELFF. The chain links TRBV6-6 to TRBJ2-2; D is tentatively TRBD1 or TRBD2 (6 bases each). The germline gives CDR1 MNHNY, CDR2 SVGAGI (reference sequence). This CDR3 region has 13 residues. V lost 8 bases, J lost 9 bases, and 16 bases lay in between.

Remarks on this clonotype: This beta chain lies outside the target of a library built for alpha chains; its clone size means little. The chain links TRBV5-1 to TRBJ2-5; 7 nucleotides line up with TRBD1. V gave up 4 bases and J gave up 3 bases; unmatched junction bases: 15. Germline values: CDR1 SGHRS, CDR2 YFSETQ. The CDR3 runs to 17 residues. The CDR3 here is CASSTPRQGATEETQYF. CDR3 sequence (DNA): TGCGCCAGCAGCACACCCAGACAGGGTGCGACCGAAGAGACCCAGTACTTC. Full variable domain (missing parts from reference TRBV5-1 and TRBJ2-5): KAGVTQTPRYLIKTRGQQVTLSCSPISGHRSVSWYQQTPGQGLQFLFEYFSETQRNKGNFPGRFSGRQFSNSRSEMNVSTLELGDSALYLCASSTPRQGATEETQYFGPGTRLLVL.

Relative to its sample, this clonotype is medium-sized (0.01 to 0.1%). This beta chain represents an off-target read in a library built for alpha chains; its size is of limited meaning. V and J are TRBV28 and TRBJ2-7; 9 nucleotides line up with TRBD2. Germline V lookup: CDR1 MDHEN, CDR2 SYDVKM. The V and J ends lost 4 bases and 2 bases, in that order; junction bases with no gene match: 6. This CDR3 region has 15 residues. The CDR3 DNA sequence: TGTGCCAGCAGTTCTTTCAGCGGGAGGACCTACGAGCAGTACTTC. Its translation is CASSSFSGRTYEQYF.

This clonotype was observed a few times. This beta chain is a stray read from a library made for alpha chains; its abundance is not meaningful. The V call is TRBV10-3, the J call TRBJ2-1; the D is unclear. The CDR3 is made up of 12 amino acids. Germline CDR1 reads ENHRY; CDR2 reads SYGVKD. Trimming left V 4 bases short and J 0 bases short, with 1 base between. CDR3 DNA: TGTGCCATCAGTGGCTCCTACAATGAGCAGTTCTTC. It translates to CAISGSYNEQFF.